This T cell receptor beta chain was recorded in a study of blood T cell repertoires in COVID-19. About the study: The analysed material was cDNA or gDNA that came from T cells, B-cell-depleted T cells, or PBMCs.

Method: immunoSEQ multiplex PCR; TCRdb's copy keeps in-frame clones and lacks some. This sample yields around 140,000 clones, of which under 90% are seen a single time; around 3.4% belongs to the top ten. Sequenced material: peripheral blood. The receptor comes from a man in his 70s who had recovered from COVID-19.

The CDR3 is CASSWESSYNEQFF. In nucleotides, the CDR3 is TGTGCCAGCAGCTGGGAGAGCTCCTACAATGAGCAGTTCTTC. The gene calls are TRBV5-6 and TRBJ2-1; a weak D match, TRBD2 (5 bases). Germline loops: CDR1 SGHDT, CDR2 YYEEEE. V lost 3 bases and J 0 bases, leaving 7 bases between the germline ends. The CDR3 length is 14 residues.